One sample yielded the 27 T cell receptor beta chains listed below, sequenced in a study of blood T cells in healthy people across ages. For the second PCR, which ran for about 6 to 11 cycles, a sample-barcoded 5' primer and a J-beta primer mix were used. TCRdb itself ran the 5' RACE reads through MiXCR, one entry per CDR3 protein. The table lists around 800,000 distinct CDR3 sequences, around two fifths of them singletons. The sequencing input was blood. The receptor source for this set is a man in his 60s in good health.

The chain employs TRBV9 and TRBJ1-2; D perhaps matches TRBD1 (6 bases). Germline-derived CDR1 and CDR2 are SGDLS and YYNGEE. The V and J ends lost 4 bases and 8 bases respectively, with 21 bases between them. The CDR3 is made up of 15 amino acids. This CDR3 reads CASSSDAYGTRGYTF. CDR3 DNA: TGTGCCAGCAGCTCGGATGCCTACGGGACAAGGGGCTACACCTTC.

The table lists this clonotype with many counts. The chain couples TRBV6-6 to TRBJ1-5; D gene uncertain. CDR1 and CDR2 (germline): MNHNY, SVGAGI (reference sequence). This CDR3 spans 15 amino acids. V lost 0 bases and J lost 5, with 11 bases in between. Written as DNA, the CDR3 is TGTGCCAGCAGTTACTCGATGGGTGGGGATCAGCCCCAGCATTTT. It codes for CASSYSMGGDQPQHF.

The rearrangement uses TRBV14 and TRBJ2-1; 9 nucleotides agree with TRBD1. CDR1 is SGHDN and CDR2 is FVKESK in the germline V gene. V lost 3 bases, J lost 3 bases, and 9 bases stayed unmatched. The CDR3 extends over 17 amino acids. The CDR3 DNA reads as TGTGCCAGCAGCCAGAGACAGGGGGTGGGGAGCTACAATGAGCAGTTCTTC. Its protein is CASSQRQGVGSYNEQFF. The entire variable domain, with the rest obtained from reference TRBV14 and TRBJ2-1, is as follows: EAGVTQFPSHSVIEKGQTVTLRCDPISGHDNLYWYRRVMGKEIKFLLHFVKESKQDESGMPNNRFLAERTGGTYSTLKVQPAELEDSGVYFCASSQRQGVGSYNEQFFGPGTRLTVL.

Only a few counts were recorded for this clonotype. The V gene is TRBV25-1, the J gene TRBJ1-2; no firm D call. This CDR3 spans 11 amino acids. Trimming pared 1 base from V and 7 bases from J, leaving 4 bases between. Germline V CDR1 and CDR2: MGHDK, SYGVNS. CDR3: CASSELFGYTF. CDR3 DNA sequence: TGTGCCAGCAGTGAATTATTTGGCTACACCTTC.

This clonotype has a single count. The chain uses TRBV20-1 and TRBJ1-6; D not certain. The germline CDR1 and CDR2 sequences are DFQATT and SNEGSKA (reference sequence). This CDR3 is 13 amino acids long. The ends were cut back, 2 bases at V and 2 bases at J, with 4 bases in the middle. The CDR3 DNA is TGCAGTGCTAGAAAGGCCTATAATTCACCCCTCCACTTT. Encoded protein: CSARKAYNSPLHF.

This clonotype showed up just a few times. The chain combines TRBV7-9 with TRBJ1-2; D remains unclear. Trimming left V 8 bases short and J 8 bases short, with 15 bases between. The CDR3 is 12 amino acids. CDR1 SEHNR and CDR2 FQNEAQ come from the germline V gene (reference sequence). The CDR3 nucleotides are TGTGCCAGCTCCCAAGGGAAGTCGGGCTACACCTTC. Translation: CASSQGKSGYTF.

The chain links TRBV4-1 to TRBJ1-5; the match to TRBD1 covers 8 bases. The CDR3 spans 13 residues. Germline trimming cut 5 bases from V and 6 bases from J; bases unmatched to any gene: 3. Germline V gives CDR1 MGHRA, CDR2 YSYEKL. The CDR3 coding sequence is TGCGCCAGCAGCGACAGGGGATTTCAGCCCCAGCATTTT. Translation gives CASSDRGFQPQHF.

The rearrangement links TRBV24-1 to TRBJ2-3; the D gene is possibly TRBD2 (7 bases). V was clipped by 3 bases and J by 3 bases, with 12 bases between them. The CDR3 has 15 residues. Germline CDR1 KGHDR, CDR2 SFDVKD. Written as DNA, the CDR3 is TGTGCCACCAGTGATGCGGGGGCGGAGACAGATACGCAGTATTTT. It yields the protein CATSDAGAETDTQYF.

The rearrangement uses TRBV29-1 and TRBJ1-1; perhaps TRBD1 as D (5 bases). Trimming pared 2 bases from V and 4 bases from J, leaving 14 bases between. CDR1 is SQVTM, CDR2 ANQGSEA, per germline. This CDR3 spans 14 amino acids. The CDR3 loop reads CSVELGGAGTEAFF. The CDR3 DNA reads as TGCAGCGTTGAATTAGGAGGGGCCGGCACTGAAGCTTTCTTT.

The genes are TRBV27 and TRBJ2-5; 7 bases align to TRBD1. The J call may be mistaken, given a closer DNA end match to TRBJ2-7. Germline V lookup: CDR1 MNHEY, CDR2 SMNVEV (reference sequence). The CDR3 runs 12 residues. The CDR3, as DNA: TGTGCCAGCAGTGTGTCAGGGGGCGAGCAGTACTTC. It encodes CASSVSGGEQYF.

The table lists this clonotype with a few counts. The CDR3 DNA reads as TGCAGCGTTCCCCTAGGGGGCGGCCAGGGCACAGATACGCAGTATTTT. Translation: CSVPLGGGQGTDTQYF. The V and J genes are TRBV29-1 and TRBJ2-3; 7 nucleotides align to TRBD1. The CDR3 loop spans 16 amino acids. The germline V gene has CDR1 SQVTM and CDR2 ANQGSEA. Trimming removed 5 bases from V and 1 base from J; junction bases left unmatched: 12.

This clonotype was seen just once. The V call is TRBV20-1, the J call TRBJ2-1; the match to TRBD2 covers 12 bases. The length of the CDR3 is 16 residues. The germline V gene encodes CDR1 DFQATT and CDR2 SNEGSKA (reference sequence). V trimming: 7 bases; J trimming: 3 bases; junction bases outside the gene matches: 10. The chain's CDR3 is CSDTGTSGPDYNEQFF. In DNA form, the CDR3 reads TGCAGTGACACAGGGACTAGCGGGCCCGACTACAATGAGCAGTTCTTC.

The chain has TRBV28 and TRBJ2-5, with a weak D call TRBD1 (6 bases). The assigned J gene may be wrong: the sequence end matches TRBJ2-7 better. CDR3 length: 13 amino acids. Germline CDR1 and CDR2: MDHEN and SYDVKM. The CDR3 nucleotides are TGTGCCAGCAGAGGTCAGGGGCGCTACGAGCAGTACTTC. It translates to CASRGQGRYEQYF.

The CDR3 DNA is TGTGCCAGCAGCCCCGTCGATAATCAGCCCCAGCATTTT. Protein: CASSPVDNQPQHF. The chain employs TRBV28 and TRBJ1-5, with no clear D. Germline-derived CDR1 and CDR2 are MDHEN and SYDVKM. The CDR3 sequence is 13 residues long. V was clipped by 6 bases and J by 4 bases, with 10 bases between them. The complete variable domain, with remaining parts taken from reference TRBV28 and TRBJ1-5, reads DVKVTQSSRYLVKRTGEKVFLECVQDMDHENMFWYRQDPGLGLRLIYFSYDVKMKEKGDIPEGYSVSREKKERFSLILESASTNQTSMYLCASSPVDNQPQHFGDGTRLSIL.

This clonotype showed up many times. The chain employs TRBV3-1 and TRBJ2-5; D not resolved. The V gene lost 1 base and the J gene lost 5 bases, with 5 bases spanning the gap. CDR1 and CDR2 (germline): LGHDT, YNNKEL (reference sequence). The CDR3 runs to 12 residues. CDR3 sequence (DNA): TGTGCCAGCAGCCAAGCGGAGGAGACCCAGTACTTC. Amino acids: CASSQAEETQYF.

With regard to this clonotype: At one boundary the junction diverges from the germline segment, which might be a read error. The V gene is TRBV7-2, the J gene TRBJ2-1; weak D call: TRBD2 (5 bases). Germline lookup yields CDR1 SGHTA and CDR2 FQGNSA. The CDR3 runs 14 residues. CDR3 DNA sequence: TGTGTCAGCAGCATAAGCGGTCCCTACAATGAGCAGTTCTTC. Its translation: CVSSISGPYNEQFF.

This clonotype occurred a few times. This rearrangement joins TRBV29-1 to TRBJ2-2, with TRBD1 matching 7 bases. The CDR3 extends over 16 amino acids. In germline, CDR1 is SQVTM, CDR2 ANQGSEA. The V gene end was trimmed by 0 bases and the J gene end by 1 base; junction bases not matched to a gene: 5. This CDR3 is CSVEESPGGNTGELFF. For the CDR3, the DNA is TGCAGCGTTGAAGAATCCCCAGGGGGGAACACCGGGGAGCTGTTTTTT.

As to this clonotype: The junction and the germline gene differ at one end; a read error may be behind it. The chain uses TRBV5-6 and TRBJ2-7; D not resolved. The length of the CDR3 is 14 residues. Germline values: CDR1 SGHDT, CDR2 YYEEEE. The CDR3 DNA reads TGTGCCAGCATCTTGCTAAAACTTTCCTACGAGCAGTACTTC. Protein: CASILLKLSYEQYF.

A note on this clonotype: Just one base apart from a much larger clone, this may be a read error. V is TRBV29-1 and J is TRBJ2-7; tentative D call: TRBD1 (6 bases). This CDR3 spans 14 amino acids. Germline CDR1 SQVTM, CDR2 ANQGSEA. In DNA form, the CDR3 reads TGCGGCGTTGGATTGGGGCTAGGGGGCTACGAGCAGTACTTC. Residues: CGVGLGLGGYEQYF.

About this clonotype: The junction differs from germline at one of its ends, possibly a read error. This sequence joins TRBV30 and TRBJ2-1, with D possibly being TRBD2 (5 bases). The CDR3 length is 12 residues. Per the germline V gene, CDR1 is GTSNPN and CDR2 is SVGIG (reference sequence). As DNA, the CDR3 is TGTGCCGGGAGTCCCCCGCGGGTCGCGCAGTTCTTC. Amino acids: CAGSPPRVAQFF.

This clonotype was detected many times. CDR3 protein: CSARKRGQGQETQYF. CDR3 nucleotides: TGCAGTGCTAGAAAAAGGGGACAGGGTCAAGAGACCCAGTACTTC. The chain joins TRBV20-1 to TRBJ2-5, with TRBD1 matching over 9 bases. The CDR3 is made up of 15 amino acids. V shed 2 bases, J shed 2 bases, and the junction held 6 bases outside the gene matches. Germline V CDR1 and CDR2: DFQATT, SNEGSKA (reference sequence).

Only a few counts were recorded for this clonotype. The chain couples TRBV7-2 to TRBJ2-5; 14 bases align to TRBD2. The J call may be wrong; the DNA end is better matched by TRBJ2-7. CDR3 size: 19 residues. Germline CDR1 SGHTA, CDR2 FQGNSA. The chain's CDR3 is CASSLLGGLAGGRGYEQYF. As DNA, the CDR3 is TGTGCCAGCAGCCTCTTAGGTGGACTAGCGGGGGGCCGGGGGTACGAGCAGTACTTC.

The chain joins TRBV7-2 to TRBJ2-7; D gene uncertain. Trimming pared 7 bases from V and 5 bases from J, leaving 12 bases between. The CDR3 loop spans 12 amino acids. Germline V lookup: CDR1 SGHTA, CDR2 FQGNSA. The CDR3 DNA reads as TGTGCCAGCAACTCAAACGGCAACGAGCAGTACTTC. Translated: CASNSNGNEQYF.

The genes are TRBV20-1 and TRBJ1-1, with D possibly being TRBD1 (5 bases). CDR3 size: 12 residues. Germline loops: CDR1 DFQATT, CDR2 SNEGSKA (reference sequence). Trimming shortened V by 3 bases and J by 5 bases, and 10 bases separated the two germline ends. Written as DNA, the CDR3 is TGCAGTGCTAGTCGGGGGACGACTGAAGCTTTCTTT. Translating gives CSASRGTTEAFF.

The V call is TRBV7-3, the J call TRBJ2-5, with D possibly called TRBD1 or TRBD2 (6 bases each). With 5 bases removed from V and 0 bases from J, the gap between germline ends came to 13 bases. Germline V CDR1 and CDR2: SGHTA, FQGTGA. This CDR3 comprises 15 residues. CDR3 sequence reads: CASSPGGGYQETQYF. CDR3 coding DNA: TGTGCCAGCAGCCCCGGAGGGGGTTACCAAGAGACCCAGTACTTC.

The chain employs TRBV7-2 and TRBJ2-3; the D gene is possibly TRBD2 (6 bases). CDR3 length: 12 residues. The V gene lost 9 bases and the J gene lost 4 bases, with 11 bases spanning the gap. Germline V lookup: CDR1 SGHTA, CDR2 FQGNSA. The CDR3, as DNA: TGTGCCAGGACGGGGGTCCCAGATACGCAGTATTTT. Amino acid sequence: CARTGVPDTQYF.

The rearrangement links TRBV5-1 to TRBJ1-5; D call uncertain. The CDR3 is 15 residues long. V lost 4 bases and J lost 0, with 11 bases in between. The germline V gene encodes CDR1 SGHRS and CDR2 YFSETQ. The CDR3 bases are TGCGCCAGCAGCCCCTGGGATAGTAGCAATCAGCCCCAGCATTTT. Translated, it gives CASSPWDSSNQPQHF.